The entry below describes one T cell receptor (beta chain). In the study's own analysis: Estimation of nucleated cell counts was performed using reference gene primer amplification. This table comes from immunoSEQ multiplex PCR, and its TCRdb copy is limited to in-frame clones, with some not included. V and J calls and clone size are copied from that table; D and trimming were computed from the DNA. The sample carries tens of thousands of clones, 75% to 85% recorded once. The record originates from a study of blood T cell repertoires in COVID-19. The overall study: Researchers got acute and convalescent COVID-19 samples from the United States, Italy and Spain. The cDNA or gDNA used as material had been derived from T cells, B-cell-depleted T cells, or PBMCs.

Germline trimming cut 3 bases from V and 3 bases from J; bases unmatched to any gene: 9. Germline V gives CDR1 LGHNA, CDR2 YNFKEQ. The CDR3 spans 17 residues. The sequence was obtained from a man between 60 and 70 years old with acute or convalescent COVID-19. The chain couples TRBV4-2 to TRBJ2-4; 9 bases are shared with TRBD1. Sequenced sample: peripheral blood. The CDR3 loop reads CASSQRPTGGDKNIQYF. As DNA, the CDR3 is TGTGCCAGCAGCCAGCGTCCGACAGGGGGAGACAAAAACATTCAGTACTTC.